This T cell receptor beta chain was observed in a study of OX40 agonist ivuxolimab in advanced cancers. In the study overall: Ivuxolimab, which targeted the costimulatory receptor OX40 (CD134), was an agonistic, fully human IgG2 monoclonal antibody. Intravenous ivuxolimab was administered to patients every 2 weeks at six dose levels: 0.01, 0.1, 0.3, 1.5, 3 and 10 mg/kg. The dose-escalation cohort was roughly 87% male with a mean age of roughly 60 years, ranging from about 23 to 85. Of the approximately 54 dose-escalation patients, hepatocellular carcinoma was present in approximately 20, melanoma in approximately 15, renal cell carcinoma in 9 and head and neck cancer in 9. Partial responses occurred in three dose-escalation patients, of whom one had hepatocellular carcinoma and two had cutaneous melanoma. Prior anti-PD-1, anti-PD-L1 or anti-CTLA-4 therapy was permitted, and checkpoint inhibitors had been received by roughly two fifths of dose-escalation patients. Peripheral TCRbeta sequencing was intended to test whether TCR sequence diversity was altered and clonal T-cell expansion was caused by ivuxolimab. The paper describes the monotherapy dose-escalation part (N = 52 patients) of the phase I trial of ivuxolimab. The paper as a whole reports these results and caveats: In the 0.1-3.0 mg/kg groups, partial responders were among the patients with the lowest normalized peripheral clonal expansion, particularly in CD8+ T cells. After ivuxolimab, CD8+ T cells had more expanded clones than CD4+ T cells on average. Low levels of normalized T-cell clonal expansion were also shown by some nonresponding patients. At doses of 0.1 to 3.0 mg/kg, clonal expansion of both CD4+ and CD8+ T cells in blood was seen between baseline and week 6. Antigen specificity was not determined for the clonally expanded peripheral T cells.

The germline V gene (reference sequence) supplies CDR1 GTSNPN and CDR2 SVGIG. Trimming removed 0 bases from V and 5 bases from J, leaving 16 bases between the germline ends. The CDR3 goes from the cysteine to the phenylalanine over 15 residues. Only the CDR3 portion is preserved as DNA: 45 bases, with reading frame beginning at the first base. To sequence the TCRbeta CDR3 region, genomic DNA was isolated from the sorted cells. The immunoSEQ Assay was used for sequencing of TCRbeta CDR3 regions. The clones in this table, taken by TCRdb from immuneACCESS, are in-frame only. Not every clone is retained; where verified, under half of the shortfall comes from an unresolved V gene, and the cause of the rest is unknown. Present in this sample are under 80,000 clones, 88% of which were seen just once. Around 0.73% of the sample lies in the top ten. The trial excluded patients who had a history of autoimmune disease or who were on systemic immunosuppression. In every dose cohort, peripheral blood was drawn for TCR sequencing at baseline, cycle 4 day 1, and cycle 7 day 1. The samples were drawn from a first-in-human, open-label, multicenter phase I dose-escalation trial of ivuxolimab. Adults with locally advanced or metastatic melanoma, renal cell carcinoma, hepatocellular carcinoma or head and neck squamous cell carcinoma were enrolled in the trial. Before TCR sequencing, CD4+ and CD8+ T cells were separately sorted from peripheral blood.

As for this clone: The antigen it binds to is not known. No per-base quality is available; no much larger clone lies one base away.

Sequencing was performed on CD4+ or CD8+ T cells sorted from blood, taken in a trial of the OX40 agonist ivuxolimab. The sequence joins TRBV30 to TRBJ1-2, and the D gene may be TRBD1, 6 bases matching. The clonotype was recovered from an adult with an advanced solid tumor such as melanoma, head and neck, liver or kidney cancer. The DNA sequence is TGTGCCTGGAGTGTACAGACAGGAGCCCCGTATGGCTACACCTTC. This translates into CAWSVQTGAPYGYTF.